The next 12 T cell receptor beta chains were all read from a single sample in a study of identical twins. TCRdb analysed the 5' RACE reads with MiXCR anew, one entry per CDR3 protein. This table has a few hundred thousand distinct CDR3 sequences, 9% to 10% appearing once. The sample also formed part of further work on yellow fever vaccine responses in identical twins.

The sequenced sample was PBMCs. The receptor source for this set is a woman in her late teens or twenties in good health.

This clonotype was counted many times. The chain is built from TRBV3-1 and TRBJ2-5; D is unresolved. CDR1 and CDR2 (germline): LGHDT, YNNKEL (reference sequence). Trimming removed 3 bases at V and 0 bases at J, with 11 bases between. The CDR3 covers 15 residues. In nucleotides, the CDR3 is TGTGCCAGCAGCCACCCCAAGGAGTACCAAGAGACCCAGTACTTC. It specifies CASSHPKEYQETQYF.

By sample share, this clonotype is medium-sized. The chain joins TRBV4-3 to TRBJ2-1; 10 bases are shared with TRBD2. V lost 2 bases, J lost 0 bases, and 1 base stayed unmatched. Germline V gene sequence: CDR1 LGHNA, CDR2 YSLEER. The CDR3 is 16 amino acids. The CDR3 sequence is CASSQRLAGSYNEQFF. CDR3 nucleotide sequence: TGCGCCAGCAGCCAACGACTAGCGGGCTCCTACAATGAGCAGTTCTTC.

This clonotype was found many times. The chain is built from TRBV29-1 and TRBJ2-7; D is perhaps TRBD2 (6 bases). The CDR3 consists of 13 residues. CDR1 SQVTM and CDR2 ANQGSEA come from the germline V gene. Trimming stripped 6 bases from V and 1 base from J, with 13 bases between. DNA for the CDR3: TGCAGCGTCGGGGACTTGTATTCCTACGAGCAGTACTTC. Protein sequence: CSVGDLYSYEQYF.

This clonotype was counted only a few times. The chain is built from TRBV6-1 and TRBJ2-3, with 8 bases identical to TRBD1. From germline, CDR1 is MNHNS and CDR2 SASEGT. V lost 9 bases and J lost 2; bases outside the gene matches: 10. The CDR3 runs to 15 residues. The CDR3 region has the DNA TGTGCCAGTAAACCCCCGGGACAGGACACAGATACGCAGTATTTT. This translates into CASKPPGQDTDTQYF.

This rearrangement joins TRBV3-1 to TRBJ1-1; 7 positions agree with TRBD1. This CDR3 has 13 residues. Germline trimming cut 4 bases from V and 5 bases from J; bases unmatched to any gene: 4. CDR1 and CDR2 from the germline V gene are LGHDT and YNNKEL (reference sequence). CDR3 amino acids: CASSRQGWTEAFF. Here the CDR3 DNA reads TGTGCCAGCAGCCGACAGGGATGGACTGAAGCTTTCTTT.

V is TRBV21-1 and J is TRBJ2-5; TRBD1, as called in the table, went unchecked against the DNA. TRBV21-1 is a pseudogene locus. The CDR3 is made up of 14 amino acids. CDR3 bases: TGTGCCAGCACGGGAAGACAGAGACAAGAGACCCAGTACTTC. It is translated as CASTGRQRQETQYF.

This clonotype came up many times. In DNA form, the CDR3 reads TGCGCCAGCAGCTTGGGACAGGGGAAGGTCGATGAGCAGTTCTTC. Translating it yields CASSLGQGKVDEQFF. J is TRBJ2-1 and V is TRBV5-1, with 8 nucleotides matching TRBD1. The CDR3 totals 15 residues. The germline CDR1 and CDR2 sequences are SGHRS and YFSETQ. Trimming took 0 bases from V and 8 from J; bases not matched to a gene: 7.

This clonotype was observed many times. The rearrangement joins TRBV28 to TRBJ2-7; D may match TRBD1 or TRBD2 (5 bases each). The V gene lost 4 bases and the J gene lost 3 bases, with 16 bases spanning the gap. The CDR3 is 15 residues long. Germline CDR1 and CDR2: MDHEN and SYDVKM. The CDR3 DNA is TGTGCCAGCAGTTCTACAGGATGGGAGCTCTACGAGCAGTACTTC. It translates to CASSSTGWELYEQYF.

The CDR3 is CASSHLPSGSSYNEQFF. The CDR3 DNA reads as TGTGCCAGCAGCCACCTTCCGAGCGGGAGCTCCTACAATGAGCAGTTCTTC. V is TRBV5-5 and J is TRBJ2-1; 8 bases fit TRBD2. This CDR3 is 17 amino acids long. Trimming cost V 4 bases and J 0 bases; bases outside gene matches: 9. Germline CDR1 is SGHKS and CDR2 is YYEKEE (reference sequence).

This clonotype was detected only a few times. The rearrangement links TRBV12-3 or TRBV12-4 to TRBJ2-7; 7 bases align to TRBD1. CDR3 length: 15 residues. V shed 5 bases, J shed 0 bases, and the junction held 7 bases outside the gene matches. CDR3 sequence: CASSQNRGGSYEQYF. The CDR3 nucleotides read TGTGCCAGCAGTCAAAACAGGGGTGGCTCCTACGAGCAGTACTTC.

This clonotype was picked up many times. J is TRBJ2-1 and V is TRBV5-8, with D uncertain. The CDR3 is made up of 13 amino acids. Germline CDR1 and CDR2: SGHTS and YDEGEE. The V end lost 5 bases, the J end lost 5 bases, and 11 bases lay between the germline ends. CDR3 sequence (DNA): TGTGCCAGCAGGGTTGCTTTTAACAATGAGCAGTTCTTC. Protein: CASRVAFNNEQFF.

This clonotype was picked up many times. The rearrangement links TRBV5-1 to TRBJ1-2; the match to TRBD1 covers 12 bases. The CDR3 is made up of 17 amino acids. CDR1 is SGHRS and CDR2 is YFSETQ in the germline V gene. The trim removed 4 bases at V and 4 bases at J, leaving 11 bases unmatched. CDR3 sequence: CASSIGTGGAPRYGYTF. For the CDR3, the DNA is TGCGCCAGCAGCATCGGGACAGGGGGCGCCCCCCGCTATGGCTACACCTTC.